A selection of T cell receptor beta chains follows, all from one sample in a study of T cells in Graves' hyperthyroidism and ophthalmopathy. Using its own MiXCR run on the multiplex PCR reads, TCRdb lists one record per CDR3 protein. The table has about 300,000 distinct CDR3 sequences, around 19% seen once; the top ten hold just under 40%. Sequenced input: blood. The receptors stem from a man in his forties or fifties with Graves' ophthalmopathy. Each CDR3 is given with its conserved first and last residue. A D gene is named only where the DNA matches it firmly. The size of a clone is reported for some rows only, either as once, few or many, or as a class for expanded clones.

TRBV28	many	14	TRBJ2-5	NA	TGTGCCAGCAGACCACCTGGGACCGGGGATCCAAAGTACTTC	CASRPPGTGDPKYF
TRBV20-1	few	12	TRBJ2-1	TRBD1	TGCAGTGCTGCCCGGGGACAGGTTGGGCAGTTCTTC	CSAARGQVGQFF
TRBV2	many	15	TRBJ2-1	TRBD2	TGTGCCAGCAGTGAAACAATAGCGGGAGTCCATGAGCAGTTCTTC	CASSETIAGVHEQFF
TRBV30	many	16	TRBJ2-3	TRBD1	TGTGCCTGGACCTCCCCCGGACAGGTCAGCACAGATACGCAGTATTTT	CAWTSPGQVSTDTQYF
TRBV20-1	few	15	TRBJ2-1	NA	TGCAGTGCCAGAGGGGTGGCGGGTGGTACCAATGAGCAGTTCTTC	CSARGVAGGTNEQFF
TRBV18	NA	12	TRBJ2-5	NA	TGTGCCAGCTCGGACGTAGAGGAGACCCAGTACTTC	CASSDVEETQYF
TRBV20-1	many	15	TRBJ2-7	TRBD2	TGCAGTGCTAGAGCCGGGCTAGCGGGATCTGGGGAGCAGTACTTC	CSARAGLAGSGEQYF
TRBV5-1	NA	19	TRBJ2-1	TRBD2	TGCGCCAGCAGCTTGTCTCCCTTGACTAGCGGGAGCTCCTACAATGAGCAGTTCTTC	CASSLSPLTSGSSYNEQFF
TRBV28	few	15	TRBJ2-7	NA	TGTGCCAGCAGCCCTGGGGTCGCAGCCCCCTACGAGCAGTGCTTC	CASSPGVAAPYEQCF
TRBV28	many	14	TRBJ1-1	TRBD1	TGTGCCAGCAGAAAGGAACAGGGGGGATTGGATGCTTTCTTT	CASRKEQGGLDAFF
TRBV19	NA	16	TRBJ2-2	TRBD1	TGTGCCAGTAGTATAGGGAGGACAGGGGTCACCGGGGAGCTGTTTTTT	CASSIGRTGVTGELFF
TRBV25-1	NA	15	TRBJ2-7	NA	TGTGCCAGCAGTCCTAGTCTTCACAATATCTACGAGCAGTACTTC	CASSPSLHNIYEQYF
TRBV9	NA	16	TRBJ2-3	NA	TGTGCCAGCAGCTCTAGGACCGGTAGCGGCACAGATACGCAGTATTTT	CASSSRTGSGTDTQYF
TRBV24-1	many	14	TRBJ2-7	NA	TGTGCCACCAGTGATGGGTATTCGGGATACGAGCAGTACTTC	CATSDGYSGYEQYF
TRBV24-1	many	12	TRBJ1-5	NA	TGTGCCACCAGTGATCCAGGTCAGCCCCAGCATTTT	CATSDPGQPQHF
TRBV11-2	many	16	TRBJ2-7	TRBD2	TGTGCCAGCAGCTTAGTCCCGGGAGGAGGTCGGGACGAGCAGTACTTC	CASSLVPGGGRDEQYF
TRBV24-1	few	14	TRBJ2-5	NA	TGTGCCACCAGCTCAAACAGGAACCAAGAGACCCAGTACTTC	CATSSNRNQETQYF
TRBV27	few	15	TRBJ2-3	NA	TGTGCCAGCAGTTTAGGAGCTAGCGGCACAGATACGCAGTATTTT	CASSLGASGTDTQYF
TRBV4-1	NA	14	TRBJ2-5	TRBD2	TGCGCCAGCAGCCGAGGACTAGCGGAAGAGACCCAGTACTTC	CASSRGLAEETQYF
TRBV12-3/TRBV12-4	NA	13	TRBJ2-7	TRBD1	TGTGCCAGCAGTTCGACAGGGTCCTACGAGCAGTACTTC	CASSSTGSYEQYF
TRBV2	many	13	TRBJ1-5	NA	TGTGCCAGCAGTCAGGGTTACAATCAGCCCCAGCATTTT	CASSQGYNQPQHF
TRBV28	many	15	TRBJ2-7	TRBD1	TGTGCCAGCAGTGGGGTGGGACAGGCCCTTTACGAGCAGTACTTC	CASSGVGQALYEQYF
TRBV5-1	few	16	TRBJ2-5	TRBD1	TGCGCCAGCAGCTTGGCGGGACAGGGGGCTTTAGAGACCCAGTACTTC	CASSLAGQGALETQYF
TRBV18	many	14	TRBJ1-5	NA	TGTGCCAGCTCACCACAGGCTAGCAATCAGCCCCAGCATTTT	CASSPQASNQPQHF
TRBV30	NA	13	TRBJ2-7	NA	TGTGCCTGGAGTGCGCAGGGAGTAGGAGGGCAGTACTTC	CAWSAQGVGGQYF
TRBV6-5	NA	15	TRBJ1-5	NA	TGTGCCAGCAGTTACGGTTCGGGAGGCAATCAGCCCCAGCATTTT	CASSYGSGGNQPQHF
TRBV19	few	17	TRBJ2-3	NA	TGTGCCAGTAGTACCGGACTTTTGCGGGGACGCACAGATACGCAGTATTTT	CASSTGLLRGRTDTQYF
TRBV6-4	few	14	TRBJ2-7	NA	TGTGCCAGCAGTTACTCGAAAATCACCCTGGAGCAGTACTTC	CASSYSKITLEQYF
TRBV6-1	few	14	TRBJ2-5	NA	TGTGCCAGCAGTGATTGGGCAGGTCAAGAGACCCAGTACTTC	CASSDWAGQETQYF
TRBV28	few	15	TRBJ2-1	TRBD1	TGTGCCAGCAGTTTAGAGGACAGGGGACGATCTGAGCAGTTCTTC	CASSLEDRGRSEQFF
TRBV20-1	many	18	TRBJ2-7	NA	TGCAGTGCGGACGGACAGGGGGCCACTAGCGGGAGTCCCTACGAGCAGTACTTC	CSADGQGATSGSPYEQYF
TRBV29-1	many	12	TRBJ2-1	NA	TGCAGCGTTGGGGACGGGTACAATGAGCAGTTCTTC	CSVGDGYNEQFF
TRBV4-1	NA	17	TRBJ2-5	TRBD1	TGCGCCAGCAGCCCGACTCGGGGGACAGGGGGCTGGCAGACCCAGTACTTC	CASSPTRGTGGWQTQYF
TRBV6-1	NA	14	TRBJ2-7	NA	TGTGCCAGCAAACCACCGGAATCGAGCTACGAGCAATACTTC	CASKPPESSYEQYF
TRBV20-1	NA	13	TRBJ1-1	NA	TGCAGTGCTAGTAGGGAGATGAACACTGAAGCTTTCTTT	CSASREMNTEAFF
TRBV4-1	many	18	TRBJ2-2	TRBD2	TGCGCCAGCAGCCGCCAAGTTTTTCAAGCGGGAGCGGCCGGGGAGCTGTTTTTT	CASSRQVFQAGAAGELFF
TRBV27	few	14	TRBJ1-1	NA	TGTGCCGGCAGTCCCCCGGGGGTGAACACTGAAGCTTTCTTT	CAGSPPGVNTEAFF